The text below deals with one T cell receptor beta chain. As for time point: patch test 3, about 24 weeks after DPC sensitization. Documented treatment: therapeutic diphenylcyclopropenone sensitization with weekly scalp DPC. The authors extracted total RNA from unfractionated whole blood. Separate cDNA molecules received unique molecular identifiers, which the library attached to them. MiXCR, applied by TCRdb to the RACE reads, yields one record per CDR3 protein. The sample holds under 130,000 distinct CDR3 sequences, less than 45% seen once. This sample was taken from a study of human T cells and chemical hapten exposure. Study overall: Variation in per-sample TCR yields came mainly from small pooled library volume differences.

The CDR3 length is 15 residues. V dropped 5 bases and J dropped 4 bases, with 12 bases sitting between them. The germline CDR1 and CDR2 sequences are SEHNR and FQNEAQ (reference sequence). This specimen consisted of whole blood, obtained in connection with sensitization to the hapten diphenylcyclopropenone (DPC). The receptor comes from a man aged 40-49 years with alopecia areata. Some clones in this sample may be carry-over from other donors' samples. The chain is built from TRBV7-9 and TRBJ2-6; D unclear. The CDR3 region has the DNA TGTGCCAGCAGCCCCGTAGAGGCCGGGGCCAACGTCCTGACTTTC. This sequence encodes CASSPVEAGANVLTF.